This record concerns one TCR beta chain sequence. No antigen is known for it. This sample was taken from a study of OX40 agonist ivuxolimab in advanced cancers. Study-level background: One hepatocellular carcinoma and a couple of cutaneous melanoma patients partially responded. Notes on the study in general: Several nonresponders also turned out to have low normalized T-cell clonal expansion.

Only in-frame clones appear in the TCRdb table, and some are missing; sequencing was by immunoSEQ multiplex PCR. The sample records about 22,000 clones, roughly nine tenths being singletons. The CDR3 covers 17 residues. From germline, CDR1 is MNHEY and CDR2 SMNVEV (reference sequence). V trimming: 1 base; J trimming: 7 bases; junction bases outside the gene matches: 11. V usage is TRBV27 and J usage is TRBJ2-2; TRBD1 aligns across 8 bases. The TCR comes from an adult with an advanced solid tumor such as melanoma, head and neck, liver or kidney cancer. The specimen was CD4+ or CD8+ T cells sorted from blood, collected in a trial of the OX40 agonist ivuxolimab. CDR3 region: CASSLYGLQGVIGELFF. As DNA, the CDR3 is TGTGCCAGCAGTTTATACGGTCTACAGGGGGTAATCGGGGAGCTGTTTTTT.